The 24 T cell receptor beta chains presented below share a single source sample, sequenced in a study of T cell repertoires in cytomegalovirus infection. The antigens of these receptors remain unknown. One entry per CDR3 protein results from TCRdb running MiXCR on the reads. The sample yields about 700,000 distinct CDR3 sequences, roughly 30% seen once. Sequenced material: cultured PBMCs, taken from culture after CMV antigen stimulation. The receptors derive from a human donor in good health (CMV status not recorded). Some clones in this sample may be carry-over from other donors' samples.

This clonotype showed up just a few times. The junction departs from the called germline gene at one end, perhaps through a read error. The V and J genes are TRBV7-2 and TRBJ2-5; D possibly corresponds to TRBD2 (5 bases). The germline gives CDR1 SGHTA, CDR2 FQGNSA. The CDR3 has 13 residues. The CDR3 bases are TGTGCCAGCAGCCTAGCCCCCTTAGAGACCCAGTACTTC. Translating gives CASSLAPLETQYF.

Comments on this clonotype: The junction differs from germline at one of its ends, possibly a read error. V is TRBV20-1 and J is TRBJ1-1, with D hard to call. Germline V gene lookup returns CDR1 DFQATT and CDR2 SNEGSKA (reference sequence). The CDR3 totals 11 residues. CDR3 coding DNA: TGCAGTGCTCGGGCCAGCCCTGAAGATTACTTT. This gives the protein CSARASPEDYF.

This clonotype was picked up many times. The CDR3 DNA reads as TGTGCCAGCAGCCCACAGGGGTTCCAAGAGACCCAGTACTTC. Translating gives CASSPQGFQETQYF. This rearrangement joins TRBV7-2 to TRBJ2-5, with 7 bases that match TRBD1. The germline V gene has CDR1 SGHTA and CDR2 FQGNSA. CDR3 size: 14 residues. The J segment lost 1 base and the V segment lost 5 bases, leaving 4 bases of the junction unmatched. Full variable domain (outside the CDR3, taken from reference TRBV7-2 and TRBJ2-5): GAGVSQSPSNKVTEKGKDVELRCDPISGHTALYWYRQSLGQGLEFLIYFQGNSAPDKSGLPSDRFSAERTGGSVSTLTIQRTQQEDSAVYLCASSPQGFQETQYFGPGTRLLVL.

The chain joins TRBV7-6 to TRBJ1-4, with a tentative D call TRBD1 (6 bases). CDR3 size: 17 residues. The V end lost 5 bases, the J end lost 2 bases, and 18 bases lay between the germline ends. The V gene's germline CDR1 is SGHVS and CDR2 FNYEAQ. Written as DNA, the CDR3 is TGTGCCAGCAGCCCAGGAGGGGGGGTCGTCACTAATGAAAAACTGTTTTTT. This sequence encodes CASSPGGGVVTNEKLFF.

This clonotype was seen only a few times. This chain uses TRBV6-2 or TRBV6-3 with TRBJ2-3; 14 nucleotides match TRBD2. The CDR3 is 19 residues long. Per germline, CDR1 MNHEY and CDR2 SVGEGT. V lost 0 bases, J lost 5 bases, and 10 bases stayed unmatched. The CDR3 region is CASSYSRGLAGDDGDTQYF. The DNA of the CDR3 is TGTGCCAGCAGTTACTCGAGGGGACTAGCGGGAGACGACGGAGATACGCAGTATTTT.

This clonotype has just a few counts. The genes are TRBV7-2 and TRBJ2-3; 7 bases are a match to TRBD2. Germline-derived CDR1 and CDR2 are SGHTA and FQGNSA. The CDR3 is 17 amino acids. The V and J ends lost 0 bases and 0 bases, in that order; junction bases with no gene match: 6. The CDR3 loop reads CASSLARTSASTDTQYF. The CDR3 DNA sequence: TGTGCCAGCAGCTTAGCGCGTACTAGCGCTAGCACAGATACGCAGTATTTT.

This clonotype was counted many times. CDR3 coding DNA: TGTGCCAGCAGCTTATTGGCCCTCAGAACAGATACGCAGTATTTT. It is translated as CASSLLALRTDTQYF. The rearrangement links TRBV7-2 to TRBJ2-3; D is undetermined. V lost 2 bases and J lost 3, with 12 bases in between. The germline V gene has CDR1 SGHTA and CDR2 FQGNSA. This CDR3 is built from 15 residues.

This clonotype was detected many times. This chain uses TRBV12-3 or TRBV12-4 with TRBJ1-3; D is undetermined. This CDR3 is built from 14 residues. Trimming shortened V by 6 bases and J by 0 bases, and 9 bases separated the two germline ends. The CDR3 DNA reads TGTGCCAGCAGCTTTGGAGGCTCTGGAAACACCATATATTTT. Protein: CASSFGGSGNTIYF.

The chain recombines TRBV12-3 or TRBV12-4 with TRBJ2-1, with a weak D call TRBD2 (6 bases). V dropped 2 bases and J dropped 8 bases, with 13 bases sitting between them. The CDR3 runs 14 residues. The CDR3 is CASSLSGRKDEQFF. The CDR3 DNA follows: TGTGCCAGCAGTTTAAGTGGGAGGAAGGATGAGCAGTTCTTC.

Comment on this clonotype: A read error may produce the germline difference seen at one junction end. The chain recombines TRBV5-3 with TRBJ2-7; D remains ambiguous. TRBV5-3 is an ORF; its function is uncertain. This CDR3 contains 14 residues. CDR3 coding DNA: TGTGCCAGCAGCTTGGACCGGACGCTCTACGAGAAGTACTTC. Protein: CASSLDRTLYEKYF.

This clonotype was seen just once. The chain carries TRBV2 and TRBJ1-4; 7 positions agree with TRBD1. The CDR3 covers 13 residues. Germline assignment: CDR1 SNHLY and CDR2 FYNNEI. V trimming: 2 bases; J trimming: 7 bases; junction bases outside the gene matches: 1. The DNA of the CDR3 is TGTGCCAGCAGTGAAAACAGGGGTGAAAAACTGTTTTTT. Protein product: CASSENRGEKLFF. Drawing the rest from reference TRBV2 and TRBJ1-4, the complete variable domain is EPEVTQTPSHQVTQMGQEVILRCVPISNHLYFYWYRQILGQKVEFLVSFYNNEISEKSEIFDDQFSVERPDGSNFTLKIRSTKLEDSAMYFCASSENRGEKLFFGSGTQLSVL.

A few counts support this clonotype. The rearrangement joins TRBV6-2 or TRBV6-3 to TRBJ2-2, with 7 nucleotides matching TRBD1. J gave up 6 bases and V 6 bases, and 10 bases lay outside the gene matches. Germline assignment: CDR1 MNHEY and CDR2 SVGEGT. The CDR3 runs to 15 residues. The chain's CDR3 is CASSRGTAWPGELFF. DNA for the CDR3: TGTGCCAGCAGCCGAGGGACAGCTTGGCCCGGGGAGCTGTTTTTT.

V usage is TRBV7-9 and J usage is TRBJ2-1; D not resolved. The CDR3 consists of 11 residues. Germline CDR1 SEHNR, CDR2 FQNEAQ (reference sequence). Trimming stripped 4 bases from V and 10 bases from J, with 8 bases between. CDR3 in DNA: TGTGCCAGCAGCTGGCAGTGGGAGCAGTTCTTC. It is translated as CASSWQWEQFF.

This chain joins TRBV12-3 or TRBV12-4 and TRBJ1-1; D call uncertain. This CDR3 is built from 15 residues. The germline V and J ends were trimmed by 3 bases and 4 bases, with 15 bases remaining between them. CDR3 DNA sequence: TGTGCCAGCAGTTTGTATGGATCGGGCGGCACTGAAGCTTTCTTT. It encodes CASSLYGSGGTEAFF.

This sequence joins TRBV12-3 or TRBV12-4 and TRBJ2-4, with 8 bases matching TRBD1. This CDR3 region has 15 residues. The V segment lost 4 bases and the J segment 2 bases; nucleotides outside the gene matches: 4. The CDR3 DNA sequence: TGTGCCAGCAGTTGGACAGGGAGAACCAAAAACATTCAGTACTTC. Amino acid sequence: CASSWTGRTKNIQYF.

This sequence joins TRBV28 and TRBJ1-6; TRBD1 agrees at 10 bases. The CDR3 runs 19 residues. V lost 7 bases and J lost 2; bases outside the gene matches: 14. Germline assignment: CDR1 MDHEN and CDR2 SYDVKM. CDR3 protein: CASILDRGRITAYNSPLHF. CDR3 nucleotide sequence: TGTGCCAGCATCCTAGACAGGGGGCGCATTACAGCCTATAATTCACCCCTCCACTTT.

This clonotype has a handful of counts. This chain uses TRBV4-1 with TRBJ2-1; possible D gene TRBD2, 6 bases. Looked up from germline, CDR1 is MGHRA and CDR2 is YSYEKL. This CDR3 comprises 13 residues. V was cut by 4 bases and J by 8 bases, with 12 bases left in between. The CDR3 is CASSRGGGYEQFF. The CDR3 DNA reads TGCGCCAGCAGCCGGGGAGGAGGTTATGAGCAGTTCTTC.

The chain employs TRBV7-9 and TRBJ2-1; 9 bases line up with TRBD2. The CDR3 consists of 17 residues. The trim removed 8 bases at V and 1 base at J, leaving 12 bases unmatched. Germline V gene data show CDR1 as SEHNR and CDR2 as FQNEAQ (reference sequence). CDR3 residues: CASQKAGGFTSYNEQFF. In nucleotides, the CDR3 is TGTGCCAGCCAAAAGGCGGGAGGGTTCACTTCCTACAATGAGCAGTTCTTC.

The rearrangement joins TRBV11-2 to TRBJ2-7; 11 bases match TRBD1. This CDR3 region has 15 residues. Per the germline V gene, CDR1 is SGHAT and CDR2 is FQNNGV. Unmatched junction bases numbered 8, after V lost 5 bases and J lost 5 bases. CDR3 DNA sequence: TGTGCCAGCAGCCCAGGACAGGGGGCAACGCACGAGCAGTACTTC. It encodes CASSPGQGATHEQYF.

This sequence joins TRBV7-4 and TRBJ1-5, with 8 bases aligning to TRBD1. The CDR3 contains 14 residues. V lost 8 bases, J lost 6 bases, and 9 bases stayed unmatched. Germline V gene lookup returns CDR1 SGHVT and CDR2 SQSDAQ. Here the CDR3 DNA reads TGTGCCAGCCCCGGACAGGGACGGGTTCAGCCCCAGCATTTT. This codes for CASPGQGRVQPQHF.

The chain links TRBV10-3 to TRBJ1-5, with D hard to call. Deletions cut 3 bases from V and 8 bases from J, with 11 bases between. Germline assignment: CDR1 ENHRY and CDR2 SYGVKD. The CDR3 spans 13 residues. Here the CDR3 DNA reads TGTGCCATCAGTGAAGCCCACGCTGAGCCCCAGCATTTT. Its translation: CAISEAHAEPQHF.

The CDR3 DNA reads TGTGCCAGCAGTAGGACAGGGGGCGCCGACACTGAAGCTTTCTTT. Translated, it gives CASSRTGGADTEAFF. The chain uses TRBV7-6 and TRBJ1-1, with 11 bases that match TRBD1. CDR1 SGHVS and CDR2 FNYEAQ come from the germline V gene. This CDR3 comprises 15 residues. J gave up 3 bases and V 6 bases, and 6 bases lay outside the gene matches.

This clonotype has at least ten counts. This rearrangement joins TRBV7-9 to TRBJ1-1; D might be TRBD1 (5 bases). Per germline, CDR1 SEHNR and CDR2 FQNEAQ (reference sequence). Trimming took off 6 bases at V and 2 bases at J, with 7 bases between the two ends. The CDR3 contains 12 residues. CDR3: CASSWTNTEAFF. CDR3 in DNA: TGTGCCAGCAGTTGGACAAACACTGAAGCTTTCTTT.

This clonotype came up a few times. J is TRBJ2-7 and V is TRBV28; D gene uncertain. The germline CDR1 and CDR2 sequences are MDHEN and SYDVKM. The length of the CDR3 is 14 residues. Trimming cost V 3 bases and J 3 bases, with 12 bases left between them. Here the CDR3 DNA reads TGTGCCAGCAGTTTTACCCACCCCTTCTACGAGCAGTACTTC. Translating gives CASSFTHPFYEQYF.